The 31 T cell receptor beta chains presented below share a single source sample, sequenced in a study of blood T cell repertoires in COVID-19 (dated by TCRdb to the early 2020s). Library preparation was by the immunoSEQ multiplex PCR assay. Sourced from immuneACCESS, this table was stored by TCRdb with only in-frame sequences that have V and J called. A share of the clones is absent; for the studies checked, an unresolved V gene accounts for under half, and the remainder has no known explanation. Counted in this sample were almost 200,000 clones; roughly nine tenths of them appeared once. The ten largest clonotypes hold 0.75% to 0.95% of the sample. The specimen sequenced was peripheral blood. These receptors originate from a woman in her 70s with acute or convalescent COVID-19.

CDR3 sequence: CASSEQGASPLHF. Here the CDR3 DNA reads TGTGCCAGCAGTGAGCAGGGGGCCTCACCCCTCCACTTT. V and J are TRBV25-1 and TRBJ1-6; TRBD1 matches 8 bases. This CDR3 comprises 13 residues. CDR1 is MGHDK and CDR2 is SYGVNS in the germline V gene. Unmatched junction bases numbered 2, after V lost 3 bases and J lost 10 bases.

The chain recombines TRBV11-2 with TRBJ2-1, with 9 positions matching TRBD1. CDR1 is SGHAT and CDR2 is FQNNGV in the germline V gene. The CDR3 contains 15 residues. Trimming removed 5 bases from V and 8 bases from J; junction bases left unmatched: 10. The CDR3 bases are TGTGCCAGCAGCCTCAGACAGGGGGATTTCGATGAGCAGTTCTTC. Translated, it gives CASSLRQGDFDEQFF.

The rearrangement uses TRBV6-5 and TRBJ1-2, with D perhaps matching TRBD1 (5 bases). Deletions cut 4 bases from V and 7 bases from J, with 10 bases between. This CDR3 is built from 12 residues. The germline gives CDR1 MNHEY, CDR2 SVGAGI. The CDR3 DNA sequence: TGTGCCAGCAGTTCGGGGGAGGGTGGCTACACCTTC. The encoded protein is CASSSGEGGYTF.

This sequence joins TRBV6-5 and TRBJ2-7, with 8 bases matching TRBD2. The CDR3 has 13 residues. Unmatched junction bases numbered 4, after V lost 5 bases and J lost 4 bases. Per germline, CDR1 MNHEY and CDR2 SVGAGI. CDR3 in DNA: TGTGCCAGCAGTACTAGCGGACTTTACGAGCAGTACTTC. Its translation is CASSTSGLYEQYF.

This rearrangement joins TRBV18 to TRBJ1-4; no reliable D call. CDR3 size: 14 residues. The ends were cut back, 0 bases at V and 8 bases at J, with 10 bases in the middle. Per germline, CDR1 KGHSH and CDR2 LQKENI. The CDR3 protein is CASSPPSLPEKLFF. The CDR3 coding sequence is TGTGCCAGCTCACCACCTAGCCTGCCCGAAAAACTGTTTTTT.

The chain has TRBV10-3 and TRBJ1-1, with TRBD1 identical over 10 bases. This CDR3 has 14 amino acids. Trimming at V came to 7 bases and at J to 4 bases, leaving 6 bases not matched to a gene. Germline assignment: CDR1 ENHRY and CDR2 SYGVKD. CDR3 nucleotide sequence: TGTGCCATCACCGGGACAGGGGAAGGCACTGAAGCTTTCTTT. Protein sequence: CAITGTGEGTEAFF.

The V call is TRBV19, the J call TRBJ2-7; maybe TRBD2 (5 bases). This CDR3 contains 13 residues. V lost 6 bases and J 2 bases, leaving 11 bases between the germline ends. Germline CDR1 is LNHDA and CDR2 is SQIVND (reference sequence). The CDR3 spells CASSNAGPYEQYF. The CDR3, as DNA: TGTGCCAGTAGCAACGCGGGTCCCTACGAGCAGTACTTC.

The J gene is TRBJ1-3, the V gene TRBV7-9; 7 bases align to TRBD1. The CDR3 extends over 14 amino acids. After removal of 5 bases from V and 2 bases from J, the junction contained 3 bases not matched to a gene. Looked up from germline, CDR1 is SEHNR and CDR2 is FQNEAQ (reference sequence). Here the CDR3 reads CASSPGGAGNTIYF. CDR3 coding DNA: TGTGCCAGCAGCCCAGGGGGTGCTGGAAACACCATATATTTT. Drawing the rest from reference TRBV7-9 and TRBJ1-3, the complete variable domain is DTGVSQNPRHKITKRGQNVTFRCDPISEHNRLYWYRQTLGQGPEFLTYFQNEAQLEKSRLLSDRFSAERPKGSFSTLEIQRTEQGDSAMYLCASSPGGAGNTIYFGEGSWLTVV.

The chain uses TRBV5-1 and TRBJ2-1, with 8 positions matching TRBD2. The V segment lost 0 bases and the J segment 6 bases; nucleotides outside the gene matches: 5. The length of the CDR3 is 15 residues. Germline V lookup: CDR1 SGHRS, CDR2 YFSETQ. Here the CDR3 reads CASSLGTSQVNEQFF. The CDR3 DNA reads TGCGCCAGCAGCTTGGGGACTAGCCAGGTCAATGAGCAGTTCTTC.

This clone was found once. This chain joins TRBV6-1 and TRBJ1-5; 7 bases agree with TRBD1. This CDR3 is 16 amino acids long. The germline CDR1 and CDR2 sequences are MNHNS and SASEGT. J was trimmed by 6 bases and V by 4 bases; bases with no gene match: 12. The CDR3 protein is CASSGQGSHLRQPQHF. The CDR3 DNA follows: TGTGCCAGCAGTGGACAGGGCTCGCACCTGCGTCAGCCCCAGCATTTT.

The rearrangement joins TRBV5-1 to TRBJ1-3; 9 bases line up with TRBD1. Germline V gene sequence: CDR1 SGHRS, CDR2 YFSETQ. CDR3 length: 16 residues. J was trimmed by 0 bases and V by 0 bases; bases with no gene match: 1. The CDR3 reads CASSLGTGVSGNTIYF. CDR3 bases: TGCGCCAGCAGCTTGGGGACAGGGGTCTCTGGAAACACCATATATTTT.

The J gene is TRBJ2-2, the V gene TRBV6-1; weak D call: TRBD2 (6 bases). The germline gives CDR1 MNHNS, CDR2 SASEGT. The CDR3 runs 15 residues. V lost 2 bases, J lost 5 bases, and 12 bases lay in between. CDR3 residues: CASSEHLGGTGELFF. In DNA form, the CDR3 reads TGTGCCAGCAGTGAACATTTGGGGGGAACCGGGGAGCTGTTTTTT.

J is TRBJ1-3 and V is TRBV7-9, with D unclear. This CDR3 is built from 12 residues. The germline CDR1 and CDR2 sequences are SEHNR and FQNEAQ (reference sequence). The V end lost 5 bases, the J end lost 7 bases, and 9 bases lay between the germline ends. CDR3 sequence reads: CASSPGYNTIYF. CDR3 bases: TGTGCCAGCAGCCCAGGTTACAACACCATATATTTT.

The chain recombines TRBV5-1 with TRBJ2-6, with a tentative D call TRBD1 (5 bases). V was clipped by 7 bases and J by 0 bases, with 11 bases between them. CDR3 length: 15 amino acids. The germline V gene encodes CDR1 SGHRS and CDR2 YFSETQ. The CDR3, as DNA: TGCGCCAGCGGAGACAGCTTCTCTGGGGCCAACGTCCTGACTTTC. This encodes CASGDSFSGANVLTF.

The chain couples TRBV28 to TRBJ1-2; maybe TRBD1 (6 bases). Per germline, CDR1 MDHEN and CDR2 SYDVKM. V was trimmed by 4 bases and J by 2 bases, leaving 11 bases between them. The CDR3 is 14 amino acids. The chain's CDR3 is CASSSRGYNYGYTF. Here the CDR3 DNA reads TGTGCCAGCAGTTCCAGGGGATACAACTATGGCTACACCTTC.

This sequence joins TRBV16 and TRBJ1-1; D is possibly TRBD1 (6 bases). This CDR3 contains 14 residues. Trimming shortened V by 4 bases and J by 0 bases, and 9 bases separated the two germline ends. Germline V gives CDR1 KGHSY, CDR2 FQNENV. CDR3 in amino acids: CASSLTGMNTEAFF. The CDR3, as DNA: TGTGCCAGCAGCCTGACAGGAATGAACACTGAAGCTTTCTTT.

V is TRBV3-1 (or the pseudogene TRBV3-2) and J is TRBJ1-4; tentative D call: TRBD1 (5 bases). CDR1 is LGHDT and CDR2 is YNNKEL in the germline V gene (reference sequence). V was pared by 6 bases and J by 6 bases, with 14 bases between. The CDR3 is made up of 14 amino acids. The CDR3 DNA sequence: TGTGCCAGCAGTCTCAGGACACAGTATGAAAAACTGTTTTTT. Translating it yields CASSLRTQYEKLFF.

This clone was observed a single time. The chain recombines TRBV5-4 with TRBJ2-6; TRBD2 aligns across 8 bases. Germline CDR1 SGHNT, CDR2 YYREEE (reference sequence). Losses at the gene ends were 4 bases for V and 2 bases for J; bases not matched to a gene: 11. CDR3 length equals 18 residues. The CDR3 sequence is CASSQRRTSSPGANVLTF. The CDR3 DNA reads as TGTGCCAGCAGCCAAAGGAGGACTAGCTCACCTGGGGCCAACGTCCTGACTTTC.

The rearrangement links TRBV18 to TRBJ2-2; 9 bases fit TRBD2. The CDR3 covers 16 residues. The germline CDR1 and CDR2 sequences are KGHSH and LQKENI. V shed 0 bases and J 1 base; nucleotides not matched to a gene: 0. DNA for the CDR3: TGTGCCAGCTCACCACCTAGCGGGAGGAACACCGGGGAGCTGTTTTTT. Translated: CASSPPSGRNTGELFF.

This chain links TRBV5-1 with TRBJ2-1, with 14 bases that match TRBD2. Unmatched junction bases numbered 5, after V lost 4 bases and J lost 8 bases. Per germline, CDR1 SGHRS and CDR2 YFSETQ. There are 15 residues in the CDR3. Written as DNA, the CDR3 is TGCGCCAGCAGCCCGGGACTAGCGGGAGCCCATGAGCAGTTCTTC. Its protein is CASSPGLAGAHEQFF. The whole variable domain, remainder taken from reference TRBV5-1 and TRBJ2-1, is KAGVTQTPRYLIKTRGQQVTLSCSPISGHRSVSWYQQTPGQGLQFLFEYFSETQRNKGNFPGRFSGRQFSNSRSEMNVSTLELGDSALYLCASSPGLAGAHEQFFGPGTRLTVL.

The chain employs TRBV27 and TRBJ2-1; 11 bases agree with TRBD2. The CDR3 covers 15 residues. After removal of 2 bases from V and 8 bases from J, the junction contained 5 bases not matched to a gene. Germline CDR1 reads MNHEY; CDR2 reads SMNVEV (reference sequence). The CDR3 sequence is CASSLGLAGGDEQFF. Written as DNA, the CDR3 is TGTGCCAGCAGTTTAGGGCTAGCGGGAGGCGATGAGCAGTTCTTC.

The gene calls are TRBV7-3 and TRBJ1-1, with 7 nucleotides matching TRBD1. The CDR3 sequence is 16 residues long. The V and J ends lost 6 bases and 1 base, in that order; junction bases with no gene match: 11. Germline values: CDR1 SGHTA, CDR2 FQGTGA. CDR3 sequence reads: CASSPLPGQRNTEAFF. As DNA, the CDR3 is TGTGCCAGCAGTCCACTTCCGGGACAGAGGAACACTGAAGCTTTCTTT. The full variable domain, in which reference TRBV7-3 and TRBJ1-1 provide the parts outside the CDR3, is GAGVSQTPSNKVTEKGKYVELRCDPISGHTALYWYRQSLGQGPEFLIYFQGTGAADDSGLPNDRFFAVRPEGSVSTLKIQRTERGDSAVYLCASSPLPGQRNTEAFFGQGTRLTVV.

The CDR3 region has the DNA TGTGCCAGCAGCCCCGGACAGTATGGCTACACCTTC. Encoded protein: CASSPGQYGYTF. This chain connects TRBV12-3 or TRBV12-4 to TRBJ1-2, with D possibly matching TRBD1 (6 bases). V was clipped by 6 bases and J by 5 bases, with 10 bases between them. The length of the CDR3 is 12 residues.

The CDR3 nucleotides are TGTGCTAGTGGTTTGACCTGGGGACAGGGAGGAACCGGGGCCAACGTCCTGACTTTC. The encoded protein is CASGLTWGQGGTGANVLTF. The V and J genes are TRBV12-5 and TRBJ2-6; TRBD1 agrees at 9 bases. The germline gives CDR1 LGHNT, CDR2 FRNRAP. Trimming cost V 2 bases and J 4 bases; bases outside gene matches: 12. The CDR3 contains 19 residues.

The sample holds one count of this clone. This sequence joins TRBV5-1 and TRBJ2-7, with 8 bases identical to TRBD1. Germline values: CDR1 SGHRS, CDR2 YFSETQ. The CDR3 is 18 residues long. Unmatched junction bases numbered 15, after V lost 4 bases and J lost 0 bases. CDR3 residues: CASSPRGQEIGGSYEQYF. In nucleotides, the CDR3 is TGCGCCAGCAGCCCACGGGGACAGGAGATCGGGGGCTCCTACGAGCAGTACTTC.

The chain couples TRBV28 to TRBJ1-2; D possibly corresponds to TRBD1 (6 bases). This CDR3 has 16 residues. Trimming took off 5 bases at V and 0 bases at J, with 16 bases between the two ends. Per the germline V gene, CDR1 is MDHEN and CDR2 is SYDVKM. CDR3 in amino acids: CASSRGGASANYGYTF. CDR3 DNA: TGTGCCAGCAGTCGGGGGGGCGCGAGTGCTAACTATGGCTACACCTTC.

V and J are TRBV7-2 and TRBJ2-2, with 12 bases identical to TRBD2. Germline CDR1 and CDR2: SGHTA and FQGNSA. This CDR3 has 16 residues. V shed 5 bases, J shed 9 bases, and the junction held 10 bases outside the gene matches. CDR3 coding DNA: TGTGCCAGCAGCCCCCCCCTAGCGGGAGGGCCCCGGGAGCTGTTTTTT. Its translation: CASSPPLAGGPRELFF.

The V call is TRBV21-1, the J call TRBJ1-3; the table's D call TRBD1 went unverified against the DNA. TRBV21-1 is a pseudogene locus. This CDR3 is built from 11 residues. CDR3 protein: CASSKDSTIYF. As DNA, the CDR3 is TGTGCCAGCAGCAAAGACAGCACCATATATTTT.

The CDR3 DNA reads TGCGCCAGCAGTGATAGTCTAGCGGGGGAAGAGACCCAGTACTTC. Translation gives CASSDSLAGEETQYF. V is TRBV10-1 and J is TRBJ2-5, with 10 positions matching TRBD2. The V gene end was trimmed by 3 bases and the J gene end by 3 bases; junction bases not matched to a gene: 4. The CDR3 consists of 15 residues. Germline-derived CDR1 and CDR2 are WNHNN and SYGVQD (reference sequence).

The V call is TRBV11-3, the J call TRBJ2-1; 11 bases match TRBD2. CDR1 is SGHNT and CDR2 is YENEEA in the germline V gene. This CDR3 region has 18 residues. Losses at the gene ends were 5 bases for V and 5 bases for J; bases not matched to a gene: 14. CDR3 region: CASSPGGGLAGLNNEQFF. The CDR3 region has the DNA TGTGCCAGCAGCCCAGGCGGTGGACTAGCGGGCTTGAACAATGAGCAGTTCTTC.

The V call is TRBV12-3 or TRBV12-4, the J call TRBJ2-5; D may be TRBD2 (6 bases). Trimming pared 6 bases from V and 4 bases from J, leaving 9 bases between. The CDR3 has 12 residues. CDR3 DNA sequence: TGTGCCAGCAGCCCCGGGGGAGAGACCCAGTACTTC. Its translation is CASSPGGETQYF.